The clone carrying this T cell receptor (beta chain) was counted a single time. Its target is unknown. The sample comes from a study of Tregs in tolerant kidney transplant recipients. Findings and limits, study-wide: Tregs expanded with activated donor B cells seemed most donor-specific.

Unstimulated regulatory T cells (CD4+CD25+CD127-), CD4+CD25- non-regulatory cells, CD4 and CD8 cells were FACS-sorted from thawed PBMCs. The CDR3 totals 16 residues. The germline CDR1 and CDR2 sequences are LNHDA and SQIVND (reference sequence). V was cut by 3 bases and J by 0 bases, with 13 bases left in between. The table came from immunoSEQ multiplex PCR; TCRdb's copy has only in-frame clones and leaves some out. The sample lists 85,000 to 90,000 clones; around nine tenths were seen once. Sequencing was done on a sample of CD8+ T cells from blood. The clonotype comes from a human donor in good health. This chain uses TRBV19 with TRBJ2-3; D is unclear. CDR3 residues: CASSIVARRSTDTQYF. In DNA, the CDR3 is TGTGCCAGTAGTATCGTTGCTCGGCGAAGCACAGATACGCAGTATTTT.